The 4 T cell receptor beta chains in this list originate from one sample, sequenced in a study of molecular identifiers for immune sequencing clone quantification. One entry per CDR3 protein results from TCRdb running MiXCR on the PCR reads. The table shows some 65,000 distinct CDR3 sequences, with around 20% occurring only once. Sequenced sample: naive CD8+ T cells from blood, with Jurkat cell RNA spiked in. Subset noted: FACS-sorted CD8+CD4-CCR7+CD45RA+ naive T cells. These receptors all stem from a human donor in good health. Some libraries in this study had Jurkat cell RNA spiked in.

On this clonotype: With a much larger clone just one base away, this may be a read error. This CDR3 reads CASSLPRIFRNTEAFF. Here the CDR3 DNA reads TGTGCCAGTAGCCTACCGAGGATTTTCCGGAACACTGAAGCTTTCTTT. The rearrangement links TRBV19 to TRBJ1-1; the D is unclear. V lost 6 bases and J 1 base, leaving 18 bases between the germline ends. Germline V gives CDR1 LNHDA, CDR2 SQIVND (reference sequence). The CDR3 extends over 16 amino acids.

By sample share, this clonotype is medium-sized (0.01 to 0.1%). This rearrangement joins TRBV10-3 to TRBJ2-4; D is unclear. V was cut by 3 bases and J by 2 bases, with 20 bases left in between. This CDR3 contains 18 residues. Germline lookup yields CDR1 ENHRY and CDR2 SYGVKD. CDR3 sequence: CAISDDIRPSGTKNIQYF. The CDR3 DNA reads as TGTGCCATCAGTGATGATATCCGGCCGTCTGGTACCAAAAACATTCAGTACTTC.

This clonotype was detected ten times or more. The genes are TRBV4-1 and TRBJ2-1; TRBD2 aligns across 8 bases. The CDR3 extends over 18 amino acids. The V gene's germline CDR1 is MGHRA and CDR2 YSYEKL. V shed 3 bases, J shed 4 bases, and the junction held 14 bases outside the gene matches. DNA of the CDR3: TGCGCCAGCAGCCAGGGGGCGTTGGACGGGAGGGATTACAATGAGCAGTTCTTC. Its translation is CASSQGALDGRDYNEQFF.

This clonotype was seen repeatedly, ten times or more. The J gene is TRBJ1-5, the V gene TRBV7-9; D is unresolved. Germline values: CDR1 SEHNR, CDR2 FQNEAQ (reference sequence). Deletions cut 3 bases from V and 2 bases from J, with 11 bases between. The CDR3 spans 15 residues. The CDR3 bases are TGTGCCAGCAGCTTCGGTGGGGTTGGCAATCAGCCCCAGCATTTT. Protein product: CASSFGGVGNQPQHF.